The rows below give T cell receptor beta chains drawn from one sample of a study of cytomegalovirus exposure and HLA in healthy donors. Sequenced by immunoSEQ multiplex PCR; TCRdb stores in-frame clones only, minus some. The sample carries under 250,000 clones, about four fifths recorded once. Sequences were obtained from PBMCs. The source of these receptors is a woman between 45 and 65 years old in good health and CMV-seropositive. Both conserved end residues are part of each CDR3. The order of the fields is J gene, V gene, CDR3 protein.

j_call: TRBJ1-1; v_call: TRBV2; cdr3_aa: CANRHRGRAEAFF
j_call: TRBJ1-1; v_call: TRBV6-1; cdr3_aa: CASSSIQDRQAFF
j_call: TRBJ1-1; v_call: TRBV19; cdr3_aa: CASSDRTLGTEAFF
j_call: TRBJ1-1; v_call: TRBV4-1; cdr3_aa: CASSQTGVDTEAFF
j_call: TRBJ1-1; v_call: TRBV30; cdr3_aa: CAWSAGPGGNTEAFF
j_call: TRBJ2-7; v_call: TRBV7-2; cdr3_aa: CASSPTGSEQYF
j_call: TRBJ1-6; v_call: TRBV5-5; cdr3_aa: CASKTGGASPNSPLHF
j_call: TRBJ2-7; v_call: TRBV5-1; cdr3_aa: CASSLVQGDEQYF
j_call: TRBJ2-3; v_call: TRBV7-2; cdr3_aa: CASRLRGGTRVSDTQYF
j_call: TRBJ2-5; v_call: TRBV2; cdr3_aa: CASSWTGLEETQYF
j_call: TRBJ1-6; v_call: TRBV27; cdr3_aa: CASSFGRGSYNSPLHF
j_call: TRBJ1-1; v_call: TRBV6-6; cdr3_aa: CASSYLNRSTEAFF
j_call: TRBJ2-7; v_call: TRBV18; cdr3_aa: CASSPRLAGGPFEQYF
j_call: TRBJ1-1; v_call: TRBV7-3; cdr3_aa: CASSLDSNTEAFF
j_call: TRBJ2-7; v_call: TRBV5-4; cdr3_aa: CASSPHNRDRVDYEQYF
j_call: TRBJ1-1; v_call: TRBV5-1; cdr3_aa: CASSLATTGTEAFF
j_call: TRBJ2-3; v_call: TRBV29-1; cdr3_aa: CSVPRQGGTDTQYF
j_call: TRBJ1-3; v_call: TRBV6-6; cdr3_aa: CASGSGISGNTIYF
j_call: TRBJ2-2; v_call: TRBV28; cdr3_aa: CASRTGRFRTGELFF
j_call: TRBJ2-2; v_call: TRBV7-9; cdr3_aa: CSTPTGTLYTGELFF
j_call: TRBJ2-5; v_call: TRBV5-1; cdr3_aa: CASSLLWLESQKETQYF
j_call: TRBJ2-1; v_call: TRBV7-6; cdr3_aa: CASSLGDLRGFRGEQFF
j_call: TRBJ2-1; v_call: TRBV10-3; cdr3_aa: CAISGRSDNEQFF
j_call: TRBJ2-1; v_call: TRBV5-1; cdr3_aa: CASTHSSSSYNEQFF
j_call: TRBJ2-3; v_call: TRBV6-1; cdr3_aa: CASKRQGEADTQYF
j_call: TRBJ2-3; v_call: TRBV7-6; cdr3_aa: CASSLGGISTNTDTQYF
j_call: TRBJ2-3; v_call: TRBV9; cdr3_aa: CASSVAPSTASTDTQYF
j_call: TRBJ1-5; v_call: TRBV4-1; cdr3_aa: CASSLILGQGGNQPQHF
j_call: TRBJ1-1; v_call: TRBV7-3; cdr3_aa: CASSLNRGSEAFF
j_call: TRBJ1-3; v_call: TRBV30; cdr3_aa: CAWGRGTGQTNTIYF
j_call: TRBJ2-7; v_call: TRBV18; cdr3_aa: CASSHGQSYEQYF
j_call: TRBJ2-7; v_call: TRBV25-1; cdr3_aa: CASSESWRVREQYF
j_call: TRBJ1-6; v_call: TRBV10-2; cdr3_aa: CASTRGGVNSPLHF
j_call: TRBJ2-7; v_call: TRBV6-1; cdr3_aa: CASSEGDSSYEQYF
j_call: TRBJ1-1; v_call: TRBV7-3; cdr3_aa: CASSQDRHTEAFF
j_call: TRBJ2-2; v_call: TRBV4-2; cdr3_aa: CASSQEIISGGQNTGELFF
j_call: TRBJ2-7; v_call: TRBV4-1; cdr3_aa: CASSQDPGTTAYEQYF
j_call: TRBJ2-1; v_call: TRBV27; cdr3_aa: CASSYWDTRGSYNEQFF
j_call: TRBJ1-1; v_call: TRBV7-9; cdr3_aa: CASSDGWGMNTEAFF
j_call: TRBJ2-2; v_call: TRBV7-6; cdr3_aa: CASSSTFTGTSFTGELFF
j_call: TRBJ1-5; v_call: TRBV19; cdr3_aa: CASGGVGSNQPQHF
j_call: TRBJ2-7; v_call: TRBV4-1; cdr3_aa: CASSPVAAGYEQYF
j_call: TRBJ2-3; v_call: TRBV6-1; cdr3_aa: CASSERPSGGSTDTQYF
j_call: TRBJ2-1; v_call: TRBV5-6; cdr3_aa: CASSFIRGTSGGYNEQFF
j_call: TRBJ1-1; v_call: TRBV7-3; cdr3_aa: CASSFLLVSRGLNTEAFF
j_call: TRBJ2-2; v_call: TRBV27; cdr3_aa: CASSFAGPGELFF
j_call: TRBJ2-7; v_call: TRBV10-1; cdr3_aa: CASSEGLGLEQYF
j_call: TRBJ1-1; v_call: TRBV30; cdr3_aa: CAWTWGGTGTEAFF
j_call: TRBJ2-4; v_call: TRBV19; cdr3_aa: CASNGVSLAKNIQYF
j_call: TRBJ1-5; v_call: TRBV5-5; cdr3_aa: CASSLTGTLRQPQHF
j_call: TRBJ1-6; v_call: TRBV19; cdr3_aa: CASSFSGGRNSPLHF